These T cell receptor beta chains were read from a single sample in a study of CD8+CD57+ T cells in acquired aplastic anemia. In TCRdb, the reads were re-called with MiXCR into one record per CDR3 protein. In the table there are some 240,000 distinct CDR3 sequences, approximately 35% of which are singletons. Source material: sorted CD4+, CD8+, or CD8+CD57+ T cells (not recorded which) from PBMCs. These receptor sequences come from a human donor in good health, serving as a control. CDR3s include the opening cysteine and the closing phenylalanine or tryptophan. D genes are given only for firm matches. Clone size is given for some rows only: seen once, a few or many times, or a class if the clone is expanded.

v_call: TRBV5-1; j_call: TRBJ2-5; d_call: .; clone_size: few; cdr3_nt: TGCGCCAGCCTTATGGACACCAGTACGGAGACCCAGTACTTC; cdr3_aa: CASLMDTSTETQYF
v_call: TRBV5-1; j_call: TRBJ1-1; d_call: .; clone_size: .; cdr3_nt: TGCGCCAGCAAGGCAGGCGTTGGGCCTGAAGCTTTCTTT; cdr3_aa: CASKAGVGPEAFF
v_call: TRBV24-1; j_call: TRBJ1-2; d_call: .; clone_size: many; cdr3_nt: TGTGCCACCAGTGATCCAGTGCGAGGAACCTATGGCTACACCTTC; cdr3_aa: CATSDPVRGTYGYTF
v_call: TRBV15; j_call: TRBJ1-2; d_call: TRBD1; clone_size: .; cdr3_nt: TGTGCCACCAGCAGAGGCGGGACAGAACTTAACTATGGCTACACCTTC; cdr3_aa: CATSRGGTELNYGYTF
v_call: TRBV11-1; j_call: TRBJ2-3; d_call: .; clone_size: .; cdr3_nt: TGTGCCGGCACAGGCCCGGGGGGCACAGATACGCAGTATTTT; cdr3_aa: CAGTGPGGTDTQYF
v_call: TRBV6-1; j_call: TRBJ2-3; d_call: .; clone_size: few; cdr3_nt: TGTGCCAGCTCTGGCGGGGCGGATACGCAGTATTTT; cdr3_aa: CASSGGADTQYF
v_call: TRBV30; j_call: TRBJ1-3; d_call: TRBD1; clone_size: .; cdr3_nt: TGTGCCTGGAGTTTGACAGGGCTGCGTAGGAACACCATATATTTT; cdr3_aa: CAWSLTGLRRNTIYF
v_call: TRBV7-2; j_call: TRBJ1-2; d_call: TRBD1; clone_size: many; cdr3_nt: TGTGCCAGCAGCTCAGGGGGATATTATGGCTACACCTTC; cdr3_aa: CASSSGGYYGYTF
v_call: TRBV10-3; j_call: TRBJ2-7; d_call: .; clone_size: .; cdr3_nt: TGTGCCATCAGTGATCCCTCCTACGAGCAGTACTTC; cdr3_aa: CAISDPSYEQYF
v_call: TRBV29-1; j_call: TRBJ1-5; d_call: .; clone_size: .; cdr3_nt: TGCAGCGTAACAGACAGGCTGAATCAGCCCCAGCATTTT; cdr3_aa: CSVTDRLNQPQHF
v_call: TRBV15; j_call: TRBJ1-5; d_call: .; clone_size: .; cdr3_nt: TGTGCCACCAGCCGGAGGGGAGTATCGTATCAGCCCCAGCATTTT; cdr3_aa: CATSRRGVSYQPQHF
v_call: TRBV2; j_call: TRBJ1-2; d_call: TRBD1; clone_size: .; cdr3_nt: TGTGCCAGCAGCGAGGGACAGGGAAGACTCTATGGCTACACCTTC; cdr3_aa: CASSEGQGRLYGYTF
v_call: TRBV2; j_call: TRBJ2-5; d_call: .; clone_size: many; cdr3_nt: TGTGCCAGCAGTCGAGATGAACAGGGACCTGGGGAGACCCAGTACTTC; cdr3_aa: CASSRDEQGPGETQYF
v_call: TRBV6-1; j_call: TRBJ2-7; d_call: .; clone_size: many; cdr3_nt: TGTGCCAGGGTAGCAGGAACGCTCGAGCAGTACTTC; cdr3_aa: CARVAGTLEQYF
v_call: TRBV9; j_call: TRBJ1-3; d_call: .; clone_size: .; cdr3_nt: TGTGCCAGCAGCGTAGATGGGAGCGGAAACACCATATATTTT; cdr3_aa: CASSVDGSGNTIYF
v_call: TRBV5-4; j_call: TRBJ1-2; d_call: .; clone_size: .; cdr3_nt: TGTGCCAGCAGCACGTACTATGGCTACACCTTC; cdr3_aa: CASSTYYGYTF
v_call: TRBV5-1; j_call: TRBJ1-2; d_call: TRBD1; clone_size: many; cdr3_nt: TGCGCCAGCAGCTCGCTACCGGGACAGGGAAGCGGCTACACCTTC; cdr3_aa: CASSSLPGQGSGYTF
v_call: TRBV2; j_call: TRBJ2-3; d_call: TRBD2; clone_size: many; cdr3_nt: TGTGCCAGCAGAGGAGGGCTAGCGGGAGGATCAGATACGCAGTATTTT; cdr3_aa: CASRGGLAGGSDTQYF
v_call: TRBV19; j_call: TRBJ1-5; d_call: TRBD1; clone_size: .; cdr3_nt: TGTGCCAGTAGTATTTGGACAGGAGTACATTTT; cdr3_aa: CASSIWTGVHF
v_call: TRBV7-8; j_call: TRBJ1-2; d_call: .; clone_size: many; cdr3_nt: TGTGCCAGCAGCTTAGACGTCAGGGTGGGGTATGGCTACACCTTC; cdr3_aa: CASSLDVRVGYGYTF
v_call: TRBV6-1; j_call: TRBJ2-3; d_call: .; clone_size: few; cdr3_nt: TGTGCCAGCCAAGTCGGGGATACGCAGTATTTT; cdr3_aa: CASQVGDTQYF
v_call: TRBV11-1; j_call: TRBJ1-2; d_call: .; clone_size: .; cdr3_nt: TGTGCCAGCAGCTCTATCGTCCGGGACATGAAAGCTAACTATGGCTACACCTTC; cdr3_aa: CASSSIVRDMKANYGYTF
v_call: TRBV9; j_call: TRBJ1-3; d_call: TRBD1; clone_size: .; cdr3_nt: TGTGCCAGCAGCGTTACAGGGGGATCACAATCTGGAAACACCATACATTTT; cdr3_aa: CASSVTGGSQSGNTIHF
v_call: TRBV5-1; j_call: TRBJ2-3; d_call: TRBD2; clone_size: .; cdr3_nt: TGCGCCAGCAGCTTGGTGGCTAGCGGGAGCCCAGGGGCAGATACGCAGTATTTT; cdr3_aa: CASSLVASGSPGADTQYF
v_call: TRBV5-8; j_call: TRBJ1-6; d_call: TRBD1; clone_size: .; cdr3_nt: TGTGCCAGCAGCTTGAGTCTGAGGGGGCCGAGCTCCTATAATTCACCCCTCCACTTT; cdr3_aa: CASSLSLRGPSSYNSPLHF
v_call: TRBV7-2; j_call: TRBJ2-1; d_call: TRBD2; clone_size: .; cdr3_nt: TGTGCCAGCAGCTTAGGTCTGGGACTAGGAGACCTCAATGAGCAGTTCTTC; cdr3_aa: CASSLGLGLGDLNEQFF
v_call: TRBV2; j_call: TRBJ2-5; d_call: .; clone_size: many; cdr3_nt: TGTGCCAGCAGCGTGCTACTAGGACAAGAGACCCAGTACTTC; cdr3_aa: CASSVLLGQETQYF
v_call: TRBV11-1; j_call: TRBJ2-1; d_call: TRBD2; clone_size: many; cdr3_nt: TGTGCCAGCAGCCCCGGGACTAGCGGGAGGGCCACCTACAATGAGCAGTTCTTC; cdr3_aa: CASSPGTSGRATYNEQFF
v_call: TRBV28; j_call: TRBJ2-7; d_call: .; clone_size: few; cdr3_nt: TGTGCCAGCAGTTTATCGGGACGTAAGGGGGAACAGTACTTC; cdr3_aa: CASSLSGRKGEQYF
v_call: TRBV25-1; j_call: TRBJ1-6; d_call: TRBD1; clone_size: many; cdr3_nt: TGTGCCAGCAGTGTAGGCAAGACAGGGGGAAATTCACCCCTCCACTTT; cdr3_aa: CASSVGKTGGNSPLHF
v_call: TRBV29-1; j_call: TRBJ2-3; d_call: .; clone_size: .; cdr3_nt: TGCAGCGTTGACGGCACTAGCACAGATACGCAGTATTTT; cdr3_aa: CSVDGTSTDTQYF
v_call: TRBV15; j_call: TRBJ2-7; d_call: TRBD1; clone_size: .; cdr3_nt: TGTGCCACCAGCAGAGAAAGACAGGGTCCCTACGAGCAGTACTTC; cdr3_aa: CATSRERQGPYEQYF
v_call: TRBV10-1; j_call: TRBJ2-2; d_call: .; clone_size: many; cdr3_nt: TGCGCCAGCAGTGAGTCCGGGGGAAACACCGGGGAGCTGTTTTTT; cdr3_aa: CASSESGGNTGELFF
v_call: TRBV5-4; j_call: TRBJ2-3; d_call: TRBD2; clone_size: many; cdr3_nt: TGTGCCAGCGGCTCGGCGGGAGACACAGATACGCAGTATTTT; cdr3_aa: CASGSAGDTDTQYF
v_call: TRBV7-2; j_call: TRBJ2-3; d_call: .; clone_size: many; cdr3_nt: TGTGCCAGCAGCTTACAAGGGGCAGATACGCAGTATTTT; cdr3_aa: CASSLQGADTQYF
v_call: TRBV30; j_call: TRBJ1-6; d_call: TRBD1; clone_size: many; cdr3_nt: TGTGCCTTCGACAGGGGGCGTTCACCCCTCCACTTT; cdr3_aa: CAFDRGRSPLHF
v_call: TRBV11-1; j_call: TRBJ2-5; d_call: TRBD1; clone_size: many; cdr3_nt: TGTGCCAGCAGCTTGAGGACAGGGGGACAAGAGACCCAGTACTTC; cdr3_aa: CASSLRTGGQETQYF
v_call: TRBV6-1; j_call: TRBJ2-7; d_call: TRBD1; clone_size: many; cdr3_nt: TGTGCCAGCAGCCTTTACAGGGGTACCTACGAGCAGTACTTC; cdr3_aa: CASSLYRGTYEQYF
v_call: TRBV20-1; j_call: TRBJ1-3; d_call: .; clone_size: few; cdr3_nt: TGCAGTGCTAGAGATCCAGGGAGTGGGATCTCTGGAAACACCATATATTTT; cdr3_aa: CSARDPGSGISGNTIYF
v_call: TRBV20-1; j_call: TRBJ2-7; d_call: .; clone_size: many; cdr3_nt: TGCAGTGCTCCGGATAGAACCTCCTACGAGCAGTACTTC; cdr3_aa: CSAPDRTSYEQYF
v_call: TRBV4-1; j_call: TRBJ2-3; d_call: TRBD2; clone_size: few; cdr3_nt: TGCGCCAGCAGCCAACGCGGGGGGGCCGGGACAGATACGCAGTATTTT; cdr3_aa: CASSQRGGAGTDTQYF
v_call: TRBV7-2; j_call: TRBJ1-5; d_call: .; clone_size: .; cdr3_nt: TGTGCCAGCAGCCCGCAGGGGAGTGAGGATCAGCCCCAGCATTTT; cdr3_aa: CASSPQGSEDQPQHF
v_call: TRBV15; j_call: TRBJ2-3; d_call: .; clone_size: many; cdr3_nt: TGTGCCACCAGCAGAGAAACCGTTTGGTCCTATGAAACAGATACGCAGTATTTT; cdr3_aa: CATSRETVWSYETDTQYF
v_call: TRBV6-5; j_call: TRBJ2-1; d_call: TRBD1; clone_size: many; cdr3_nt: TGTGCCAGCAGTTACAGGGACAGGGATGAGCAGTTCTTC; cdr3_aa: CASSYRDRDEQFF
v_call: TRBV6-1; j_call: TRBJ2-1; d_call: TRBD2; clone_size: .; cdr3_nt: TGTGCCAGCAGGAGACTAGCGGGGGGGCCCAGTGAGCAGTTCTTC; cdr3_aa: CASRRLAGGPSEQFF
v_call: TRBV12-3/TRBV12-4; j_call: TRBJ1-5; d_call: .; clone_size: few; cdr3_nt: TGTGCCAGCAGTCTCGGAAGACAGGTTCATCAGCCCCAGCATTTT; cdr3_aa: CASSLGRQVHQPQHF